This T cell receptor (beta chain) originates from a study of blood T cells in healthy people across ages. Study results and caveats: Observed TCR beta diversity showed a strong correlation with the percentage of naive T cells as measured by flow cytometry.

This clonotype was seen many times. Its specificity is unknown. Then a second PCR, running roughly 7 to 12 cycles, was carried out with a sample-barcoded 5' primer and a J-beta primer mix. TCRdb re-analysed the 5' RACE reads in MiXCR, keeping a single row per CDR3 protein. Of more than 800,000 distinct CDR3 sequences listed, 25% to 30% are singletons. The length of the CDR3 is 15 residues. The V end was cut by 6 bases, the J end by 0 bases, with 15 bases between. CDR1 SQVTM and CDR2 ANQGSEA come from the germline V gene. Sequenced input: blood. This sequence was found in a woman of 80 years or more in good health. J is TRBJ2-1 and V is TRBV29-1, with a possible D match to TRBD1 (6 bases). This chain's CDR3 is CSVPDRTVSYNEQFF. The CDR3 nucleotides are TGCAGCGTCCCCGACCGGACAGTCTCCTACAATGAGCAGTTCTTC.